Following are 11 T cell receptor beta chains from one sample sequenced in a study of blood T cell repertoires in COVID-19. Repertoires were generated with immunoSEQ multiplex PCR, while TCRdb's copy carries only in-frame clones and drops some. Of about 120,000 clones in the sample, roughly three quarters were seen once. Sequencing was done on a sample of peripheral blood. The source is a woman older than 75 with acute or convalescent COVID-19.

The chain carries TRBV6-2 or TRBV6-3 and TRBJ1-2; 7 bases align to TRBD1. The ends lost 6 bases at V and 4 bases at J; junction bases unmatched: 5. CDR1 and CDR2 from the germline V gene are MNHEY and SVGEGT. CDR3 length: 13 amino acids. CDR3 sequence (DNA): TGTGCCAGCAGCTGGGACAGAGGCTATGGCTACACCTTC. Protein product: CASSWDRGYGYTF.

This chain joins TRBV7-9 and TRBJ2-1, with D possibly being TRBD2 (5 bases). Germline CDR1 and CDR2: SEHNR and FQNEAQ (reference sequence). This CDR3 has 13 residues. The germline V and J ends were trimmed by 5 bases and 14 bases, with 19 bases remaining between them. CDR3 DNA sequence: TGTGCCAGCAGCCCCTCGGCCCATCGGGGTAAGTTCTTC. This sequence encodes CASSPSAHRGKFF.

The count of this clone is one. CDR3 nucleotide sequence: TGTGCCAGCGCCTTTAGTAGCGGGGGTTACAATGAGCAGTTCTTC. Encoded protein: CASAFSSGGYNEQFF. The chain employs TRBV5-8 and TRBJ2-1; 9 bases are shared with TRBD2. J lost 4 bases, V lost 7 bases, and 9 bases had no gene match. The germline V gene encodes CDR1 SGHTS and CDR2 YDEGEE. The CDR3 runs to 15 residues.

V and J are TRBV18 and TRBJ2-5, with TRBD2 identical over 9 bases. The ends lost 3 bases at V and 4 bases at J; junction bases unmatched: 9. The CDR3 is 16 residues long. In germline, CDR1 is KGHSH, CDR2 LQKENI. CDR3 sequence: CASSPWLVAGAETQYF. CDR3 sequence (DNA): TGTGCCAGCTCACCTTGGTTGGTAGCGGGGGCAGAGACCCAGTACTTC.

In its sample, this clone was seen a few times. The CDR3 sequence is CASSKSGTGEIYGYTF. CDR3 sequence (DNA): TGTGCCAGCAGTAAATCCGGGACAGGGGAAATCTATGGCTACACCTTC. The gene calls are TRBV2 and TRBJ1-2; 10 bases map to TRBD1. CDR1 is SNHLY and CDR2 is FYNNEI in the germline V gene. With V trimmed by 5 bases and J by 4 bases, 10 bases remained unmatched. This CDR3 has 16 residues.

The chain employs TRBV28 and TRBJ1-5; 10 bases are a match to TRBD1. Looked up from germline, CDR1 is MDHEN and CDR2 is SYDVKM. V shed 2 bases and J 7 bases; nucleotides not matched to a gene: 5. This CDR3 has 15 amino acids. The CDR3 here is CASSLPGQGYQPQHF. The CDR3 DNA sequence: TGTGCCAGCAGTTTACCGGGACAGGGGTACCAGCCCCAGCATTTT.

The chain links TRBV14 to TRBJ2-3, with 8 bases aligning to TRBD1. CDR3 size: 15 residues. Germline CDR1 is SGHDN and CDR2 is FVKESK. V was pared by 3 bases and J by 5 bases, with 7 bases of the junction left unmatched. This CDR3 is CASSHLRGRGDTQYF. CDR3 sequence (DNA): TGTGCCAGCAGCCACCTCAGGGGGCGAGGAGATACGCAGTATTTT. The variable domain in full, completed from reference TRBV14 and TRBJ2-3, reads EAGVTQFPSHSVIEKGQTVTLRCDPISGHDNLYWYRRVMGKEIKFLLHFVKESKQDESGMPNNRFLAERTGGTYSTLKVQPAELEDSGVYFCASSHLRGRGDTQYFGPGTRLTVL.

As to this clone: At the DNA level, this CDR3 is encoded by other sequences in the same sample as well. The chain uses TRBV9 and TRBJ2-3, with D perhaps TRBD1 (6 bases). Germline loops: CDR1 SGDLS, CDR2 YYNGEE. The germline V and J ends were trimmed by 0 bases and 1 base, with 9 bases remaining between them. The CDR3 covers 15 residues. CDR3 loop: CASSVEQGRTDTQYF. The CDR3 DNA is TGTGCCAGCAGCGTAGAGCAGGGGCGCACAGATACGCAGTATTTT.

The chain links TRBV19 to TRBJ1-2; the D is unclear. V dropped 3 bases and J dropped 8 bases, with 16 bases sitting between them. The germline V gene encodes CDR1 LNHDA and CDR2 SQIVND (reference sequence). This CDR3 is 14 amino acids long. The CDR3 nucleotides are TGTGCCAGTAGTATCTTTACAGAGGGAAGGGGCTACACCTTC. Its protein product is CASSIFTEGRGYTF.

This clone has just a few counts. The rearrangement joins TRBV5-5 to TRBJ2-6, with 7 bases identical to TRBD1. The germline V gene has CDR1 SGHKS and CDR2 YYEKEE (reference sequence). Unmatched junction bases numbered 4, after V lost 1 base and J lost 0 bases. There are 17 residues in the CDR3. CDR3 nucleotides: TGTGCCAGCAGCTTGCCGGGACAGCACTCTGGGGCCAACGTCCTGACTTTC. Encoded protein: CASSLPGQHSGANVLTF.

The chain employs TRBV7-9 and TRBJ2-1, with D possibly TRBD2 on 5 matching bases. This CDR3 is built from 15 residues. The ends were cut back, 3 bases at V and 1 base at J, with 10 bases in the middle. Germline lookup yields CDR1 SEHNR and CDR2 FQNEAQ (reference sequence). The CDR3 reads CASSFSATSYNEQFF. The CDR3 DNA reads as TGTGCCAGCAGCTTTAGCGCCACTTCCTACAATGAGCAGTTCTTC.